This T cell receptor (beta chain) comes out of a study of graft-versus-host responses after intestinal transplantation. Study-level points and caveats: GvH clones were identified in recipient marrow, with some first appearing in ileum or blood.

Sequencing was performed with immunoSEQ multiplex PCR; in TCRdb, only in-frame clones are kept and a portion is missing. The sample holds about 15,000 clones, 70% to 85% seen once. The CDR3 is 8 residues long, counting both termini. Germline V CDR1 and CDR2: WNHNN, SYGVQD (reference sequence). A word on this clone: The antigen is undetermined. This likely comes from a read error, as the CDR3 has no conserved phenylalanine or tryptophan at its end. Because the CDR3's place on the DNA is in doubt, the DNA is left out and the CDR3 is given as listed by TCRdb.

The starting material, graft tissue, was processed to release intraepithelial and lamina propria lymphocytes. The sequence derives from a human patient who received an intestinal transplant, so some T cells may come from the graft donor. The chain joins TRBV10-1 to TRBJ2-4. The source material was ileum tissue, sampled 14 days after transplant. The CDR3 spells CASSESKI.